The rows below give T cell receptor beta chains drawn from one sample of a study of Graves' ophthalmopathy and Graves' hyperthyroidism. TCRdb recomputed calls from the multiplex PCR reads with MiXCR, one row per CDR3 protein. The table lists 200,000 to 250,000 distinct CDR3 sequences, 25% to 35% of them singletons. Sample: peripheral blood. The receptors stem from a man aged 50-60 years with Graves' ophthalmopathy. The CDR3 runs from the conserved cysteine through the conserved F or W. The order of the fields is V gene, D gene, J gene, clone size, CDR3 length, CDR3 protein, CDR3 DNA. A D gene is named only where the DNA matches it firmly. Size is omitted from some rows. Given values are once, few, many or a class for expanded clones.

>TRBV20-1|.|TRBJ1-3|many|14
CSAPDWDSGNTIYF
TGCAGTGCTCCTGATTGGGACTCTGGAAACACCATATATTTT
>TRBV6-2/TRBV6-3|TRBD2|TRBJ2-5|.|16
CASSLTLAGDTETQYF
TGCGCCAGCAGCCTTACATTAGCGGGAGACACGGAGACCCAGTACTTC
>TRBV9|.|TRBJ2-7|.|14
CASSFSHTSYEQYF
TGTGCCAGCAGCTTTAGTCACACTTCCTACGAGCAGTACTTC
>TRBV6-5|TRBD1|TRBJ2-7|many|15
CASSYAGTARAEQYF
TGTGCCAGCAGTTACGCCGGGACAGCGCGTGCCGAGCAGTACTTC
>TRBV18|.|TRBJ2-7|many|12
CASSPEVGEQYF
TGTGCCAGCTCACCCGAGGTCGGGGAGCAGTACTTC
>TRBV6-5|TRBD2|TRBJ2-5|many|17
CASSRRSALAGGETQYF
TGTGCCAGCAGCCGGAGGTCGGCGCTAGCGGGAGGGGAGACCCAGTACTTC
>TRBV4-2|.|TRBJ2-2|many|15
CASSQAPGPTGELFF
TGTGCCAGCAGCCAAGCACCGGGCCCCACCGGGGAGCTGTTTTTT
>TRBV7-8|TRBD1|TRBJ2-7|.|16
CASSRRYTGGWYEQYF
TGTGCCAGCAGCAGAAGGTACACAGGGGGATGGTACGAGCAGTACTTC
>TRBV11-1|.|TRBJ1-2|.|12
CASSSGGHGYTF
TGTGCCAGCAGCTCCGGGGGCCATGGCTACACCTTC
>TRBV11-2|.|TRBJ1-2|many|16
CASSLRGRRIWNGYTF
TGTGCCAGCAGCCTTCGGGGGCGCCGCATATGGAATGGCTACACCTTC
>TRBV15|.|TRBJ2-1|many|15
CATSSDPLFRPEQFF
TGTGCCACCAGCAGCGACCCCCTATTTCGGCCTGAGCAGTTCTTC
>TRBV7-2|TRBD1|TRBJ2-7|.|15
CASSRGTRGPYEQYF
TGTGCCAGCAGCCGAGGAACCAGGGGGCCCTACGAGCAGTACTTC
>TRBV20-1|.|TRBJ1-1|many|12
CSARYVNTEAFF
TGCAGTGCTAGATACGTTAACACTGAAGCTTTCTTT
>TRBV28|.|TRBJ2-4|many|19
CASSFETMSNRVAKNIQYF
TGTGCCAGCAGTTTCGAGACAATGTCGAACCGAGTAGCCAAAAACATTCAGTACTTC
>TRBV6-5|.|TRBJ2-7|many|12
CASSPITYEQYF
TGTGCCAGCAGCCCCATCACCTACGAGCAGTACTTC
>TRBV12-3/TRBV12-4|.|TRBJ1-5|many|16
CASSPVNSYSNQPQHF
TGTGCCAGCAGTCCGGTTAACAGTTATAGCAATCAGCCCCAGCATTTT
>TRBV7-8|.|TRBJ2-7|.|14
CASSLEGGFYEQYF
TGTGCCAGCAGCTTAGAAGGGGGATTTTACGAGCAGTACTTC
>TRBV9|.|TRBJ2-5|.|14
CASSVEEGMETQYF
TGTGCCAGCAGCGTAGAGGAGGGGATGGAGACCCAGTACTTC
>TRBV19|.|TRBJ1-3|.|15
CASTGFRFSGNTIYF
TGTGCCAGCACAGGTTTCCGTTTCTCTGGAAACACCATATATTTT
>TRBV3-1|.|TRBJ2-7|many|15
CASSQVRGAGYEQYF
TGTGCCAGCAGCCAAGTACGAGGGGCGGGCTACGAGCAGTACTTC
>TRBV12-3/TRBV12-4|TRBD1|TRBJ2-5|.|14
CASSPDRGWETQYF
TGTGCCAGCAGTCCAGACAGGGGTTGGGAGACCCAGTACTTC
>TRBV28|.|TRBJ2-5|many|15
CASSFRGRGKETQYF
TGTGCCAGCAGTTTTAGGGGCAGGGGTAAAGAGACCCAGTACTTC
>TRBV27|.|TRBJ2-7|many|12
CASSLNRAEQYF
TGTGCCAGCAGTTTGAACAGGGCAGAGCAGTACTTC
>TRBV7-2|.|TRBJ1-3|many|15
CASAYTAGSGNTIYF
TGTGCCAGCGCCTACACGGCGGGCTCTGGAAACACCATATATTTT
>TRBV2|TRBD1|TRBJ1-2|few|13
CASTAQGAYGYTF
TGTGCCAGCACCGCTCAGGGGGCCTATGGCTACACCTTC